This TCR beta chain was sequenced in a study of blood T cell repertoires in COVID-19. Study-level information: Acute and convalescent COVID-19 specimens originated in the United States, Italy and Spain. PBMCs, B-cell-depleted T cells, or T cells were the source of the cDNA or gDNA that made up the material.

The authors' processing: Cell counts per sample came from amplifying reference gene primers. Generated by immunoSEQ multiplex PCR, the TCRdb table keeps only in-frame clones and is missing some. V, J and clone size were drawn from that table, and D and trimming were deduced from the DNA. Here the sample spans around 140,000 clones, 80% to 85% being singletons. Source material: peripheral blood. This receptor was obtained from a woman aged 60 to 75 with active or convalescent COVID-19.

CDR3 residues: CASGGQGARGEQYF. CDR3 DNA: TGTGCCAGCGGTGGGCAGGGGGCAAGGGGCGAGCAGTACTTC. J is TRBJ2-7 and V is TRBV28, with TRBD1 matching over 8 bases. CDR3 length equals 14 residues. The germline CDR1 and CDR2 sequences are MDHEN and SYDVKM. Losses at the gene ends were 8 bases for V and 6 bases for J; bases not matched to a gene: 12.